The source of this T cell receptor beta chain is a study of cytomegalovirus exposure and HLA in healthy donors. In germline, CDR1 is MDHEN, CDR2 SYDVKM. CDR3 length: 14 residues. With V trimmed by 6 bases and J by 4 bases, 6 bases remained unmatched. The protocol was immunoSEQ multiplex PCR, while the TCRdb copy is restricted to in-frame clones and leaves out a portion. Of some 110,000 clones listed, around 89% are singletons. The TCR was taken from a man aged 18 to 30 in good health and CMV-seronegative. The sample was PBMCs. The chain carries TRBV28 and TRBJ1-2; 9 bases line up with TRBD1. The DNA of the CDR3 is TGTGCCAGCAGAGGGACAGGGAAGGTCTATGGCTACACCTTC. Encoded protein: CASRGTGKVYGYTF.